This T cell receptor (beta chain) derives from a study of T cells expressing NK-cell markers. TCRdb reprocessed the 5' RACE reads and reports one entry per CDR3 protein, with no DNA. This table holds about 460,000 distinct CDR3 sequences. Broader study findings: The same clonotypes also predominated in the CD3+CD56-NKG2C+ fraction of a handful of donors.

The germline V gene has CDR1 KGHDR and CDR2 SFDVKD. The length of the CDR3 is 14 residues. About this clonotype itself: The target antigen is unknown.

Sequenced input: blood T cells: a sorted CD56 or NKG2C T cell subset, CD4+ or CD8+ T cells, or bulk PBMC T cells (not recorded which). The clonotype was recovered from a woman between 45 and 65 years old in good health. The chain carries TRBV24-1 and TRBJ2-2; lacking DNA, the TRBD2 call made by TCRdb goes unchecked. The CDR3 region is CATRAGGSTGELFF.